This TCR beta chain was sequenced in a study of post-analysis software for immune sequencing data. Study conclusions and caveats: Comparison of patients with controls showed about 5 TRBV segments more frequent in patients, TRBV5-6, TRBV5-1 and TRBV20-1 among them. Diversity measured as normalized Chao1 was significantly lower in multiple sclerosis patients than in controls. With F measure, samples from one preparation batch clustered together strongly.

This clonotype was seen a single time. What it binds is unknown. Carried by the TCR beta cDNA libraries were unique molecular identifiers. TCRdb reprocessed the PCR reads with MiXCR, giving one entry per CDR3 protein. Of 740,000 or so distinct CDR3 sequences in the sample, around 50% are singletons; the top ten hold 4% to 5.5%. The V and J ends lost 4 bases and 3 bases respectively, with 17 bases between them. The CDR3 loop spans 16 amino acids. Material for sequencing was blood. The chain employs TRBV5-7 and TRBJ2-1; D is perhaps TRBD1 or TRBD2 (6 bases each). TRBV5-7 belongs to the ORF category, with a function that is uncertain. This sequence was found in a girl aged 5 to 17 with multiple sclerosis. The CDR3 here is CASSVPGAPFYNEQFF. The DNA for the CDR3 is TGTGCCAGCAGCGTTCCGGGGGCCCCCTTCTACAATGAGCAGTTCTTC.